Reported below is one TCR beta chain. TCRdb independently ran MiXCR on the RT-PCR reads; one entry per CDR3 protein. There are about 680,000 distinct CDR3 sequences in the sample; 11% to 15% occur only once, and roughly 3.9% lies in the top ten. Germline-derived CDR1 and CDR2 are SGHRS and YFSETQ. This CDR3 contains 15 residues. J lost 4 bases, V lost 3 bases, and 5 bases had no gene match. The receptor comes from a female donor in good health, serving as a healthy control. The sequenced sample was memory CD4+ T cells from blood. The chain recombines TRBV5-1 with TRBJ1-5; 9 positions agree with TRBD1. This CDR3 is CASSWDGTGNQPQHF. The CDR3 DNA is TGCGCCAGCAGCTGGGACGGGACAGGGAATCAGCCCCAGCATTTT.